This T cell receptor (beta chain) is drawn from a study of control samples from healthy donors and cancer patients. This clone came up a few times. Other DNA sequences from this sample encode an identical CDR3 as well. Assay: immunoSEQ multiplex PCR; the TCRdb copy retains only in-frame clones and omits some. This table has about 86,000 clones, about 89% appearing once. V lost 0 bases and J 5 bases, leaving 4 bases between the germline ends. The germline gives CDR1 LNHNV, CDR2 YYDKDF (reference sequence). CDR3 size: 12 residues. Sample: PBMCs. The genes are TRBV15 and TRBJ2-5; no definite D call. The sequence came from a woman aged 45-65 years with colorectal cancer. The CDR3 DNA follows: TGTGCCACCAGCAGAGATCTGGAGACCCAGTACTTC. Protein: CATSRDLETQYF. Using reference TRBV15 and TRBJ2-5 for the parts outside the CDR3, the full variable domain is DAMVIQNPRYQVTQFGKPVTLSCSQTLNHNVMYWYQQKSSQAPKLLFHYYDKDFNNEADTPDNFQSRRPNTSFCFLDIRSPGLGDTAMYLCATSRDLETQYFGPGTRLLVL.